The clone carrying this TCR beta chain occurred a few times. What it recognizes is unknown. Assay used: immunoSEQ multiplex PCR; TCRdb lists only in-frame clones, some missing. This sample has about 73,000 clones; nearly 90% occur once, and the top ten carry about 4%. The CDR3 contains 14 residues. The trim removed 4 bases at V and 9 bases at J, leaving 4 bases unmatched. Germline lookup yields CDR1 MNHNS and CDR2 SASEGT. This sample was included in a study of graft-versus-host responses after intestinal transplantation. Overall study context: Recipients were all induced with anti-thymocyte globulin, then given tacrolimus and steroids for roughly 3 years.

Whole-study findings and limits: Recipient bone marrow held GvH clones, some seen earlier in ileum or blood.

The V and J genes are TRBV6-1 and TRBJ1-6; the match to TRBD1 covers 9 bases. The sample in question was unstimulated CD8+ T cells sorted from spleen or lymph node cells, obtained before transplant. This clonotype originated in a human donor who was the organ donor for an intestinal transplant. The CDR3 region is CASSAGTGFSPLHF. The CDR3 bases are TGTGCCAGCAGTGCCGGGACAGGGTTTTCACCCCTCCACTTT.